Following are 15 T cell receptor beta chains from one sample sequenced in a study of identical twins. Each CDR3 protein is one row after TCRdb ran MiXCR on the 5' RACE reads. Among roughly 690,000 distinct CDR3 sequences, around 6% were seen once, and the ten largest hold about 2%. Sequencing used naive T cells sorted from blood. The receptors were sampled from a man younger than 35 in good health.

This clonotype was seen many times. The J gene is TRBJ2-2, the V gene TRBV29-1; TRBD2 agrees at 13 bases. The CDR3 is 16 residues long. Unmatched junction bases numbered 6, after V lost 0 bases and J lost 8 bases. Germline V CDR1 and CDR2: SQVTM, ANQGSEA. CDR3 DNA: TGCAGCGTTGAAGAAGGGACTAGCGGGATGCTAGGGGAGCTGTTTTTT. It encodes CSVEEGTSGMLGELFF.

The gene calls are TRBV11-2 and TRBJ2-7; 11 bases match TRBD1. The CDR3 covers 18 residues. Germline V gene data show CDR1 as SGHAT and CDR2 as FQNNGV. Trimming took 2 bases from V and 0 from J; bases not matched to a gene: 9. As DNA, the CDR3 is TGTGCCAGCAGCTTAAAGTCGTTTGGGACAGGGGGCTCCTACGAGCAGTACTTC. Protein: CASSLKSFGTGGSYEQYF.

This clonotype was detected only a few times. The chain carries TRBV7-9 and TRBJ2-3, with D hard to call. The V gene's germline CDR1 is SEHNR and CDR2 FQNEAQ (reference sequence). Trimming removed 4 bases at V and 0 bases at J, with 14 bases between. The CDR3 runs 16 residues. The CDR3 DNA follows: TGTGCCAGCAGCTCTTCGCTTTGGGGTAGCACAGATACGCAGTATTTT. Amino acid sequence: CASSSSLWGSTDTQYF.

This chain connects TRBV12-3 or TRBV12-4 to TRBJ2-1; no firm D call. Trimming took off 7 bases at V and 0 bases at J, with 13 bases between the two ends. The CDR3 has 15 residues. CDR3 sequence reads: CASTLFGDSYNEQFF. As DNA, the CDR3 is TGTGCCAGCACTCTATTCGGCGACTCCTACAATGAGCAGTTCTTC.

This clonotype was observed a few times. The DNA for the CDR3 is TGTGCCAGCACCCATAGCGTTAGCACAGATACGCAGTATTTT. It codes for CASTHSVSTDTQYF. The genes are TRBV7-9 and TRBJ2-3, with D tentatively TRBD2 (5 bases). Germline V lookup: CDR1 SEHNR, CDR2 FQNEAQ (reference sequence). V shed 7 bases and J shed 0 bases, with 11 bases lying between them. CDR3 size: 14 residues.

The sample holds a few counts of this clonotype. The chain couples TRBV3-1 to TRBJ2-1; 7 nucleotides agree with TRBD2. The germline V gene encodes CDR1 LGHDT and CDR2 YNNKEL (reference sequence). Losses at the gene ends were 1 base for V and 2 bases for J; bases not matched to a gene: 2. The length of the CDR3 is 15 residues. The CDR3 loop is CASSQGGSPYNEQFF. The CDR3 DNA sequence: TGTGCCAGCAGCCAAGGCGGGAGCCCCTACAATGAGCAGTTCTTC.

The chain employs TRBV30 and TRBJ2-2; TRBD1 might be the D (6 bases). Germline V gene sequence: CDR1 GTSNPN, CDR2 SVGIG (reference sequence). This CDR3 spans 15 amino acids. V lost 0 bases and J lost 2, with 10 bases in between. The CDR3 region is CAWSVQGGNTGELFF. In DNA form, the CDR3 reads TGTGCCTGGAGTGTACAGGGCGGCAACACCGGGGAGCTGTTTTTT. Complete variable domain (other parts from reference TRBV30 and TRBJ2-2): SQTIHQWPATLVQPVGSPLSLECTVEGTSNPNLYWYRQAAGRGLQLLFYSVGIGQISSEVPQNLSASRPQDRQFILSSKKLLLSDSGFYLCAWSVQGGNTGELFFGEGSRLTVL.

In its sample, this clonotype was seen many times. This chain links TRBV28 with TRBJ2-7; no definite D call. Germline-derived CDR1 and CDR2 are MDHEN and SYDVKM. CDR3 length: 15 residues. Trimming removed 2 bases from V and 0 bases from J, with 11 bases in between. The DNA for the CDR3 is TGTGCCAGCAGTTTACTCCCTGCAGTCTCCTACGAGCAGTACTTC. Translated: CASSLLPAVSYEQYF.

This clonotype was counted at least ten times. CDR3 nucleotide sequence: TGCGCCAGCAGCTTGGACGGGGTGGGCAATCAGCCCCAGCATTTT. Protein sequence: CASSLDGVGNQPQHF. The chain combines TRBV5-1 with TRBJ1-5; D remains unclear. Germline V CDR1 and CDR2: SGHRS, YFSETQ. The CDR3 is 15 amino acids. Trimming removed 0 bases at V and 2 bases at J, with 9 bases between.

This clonotype was seen at least ten times. V usage is TRBV20-1 and J usage is TRBJ2-7; TRBD2 agrees at 9 bases. V gave up 3 bases and J gave up 3 bases; unmatched junction bases: 6. From germline, CDR1 is DFQATT and CDR2 SNEGSKA (reference sequence). The CDR3 loop spans 14 amino acids. The DNA of the CDR3 is TGCAGTGCTAGCCGTAGCGGGAGAAGCTACGAGCAGTACGTC. Protein product: CSASRSGRSYEQYV.

The chain carries TRBV20-1 and TRBJ1-1; D is possibly TRBD1 (5 bases). The CDR3 has 14 residues. V was pared by 2 bases and J by 0 bases, with 10 bases between. Germline V CDR1 and CDR2: DFQATT, SNEGSKA (reference sequence). Here the CDR3 DNA reads TGCAGTGCTAGATCCCCGACAGTGAACACTGAAGCTTTCTTT. It encodes CSARSPTVNTEAFF.

This chain connects TRBV30 to TRBJ2-4; D call uncertain. From germline, CDR1 is GTSNPN and CDR2 SVGIG (reference sequence). The V end lost 0 bases, the J end lost 9 bases, and 15 bases lay between the germline ends. The CDR3 has 14 amino acids. CDR3 nucleotide sequence: TGTGCCTGGAGTGTACTTGTCGACCAAACCATTCAGTACTTC. It is translated as CAWSVLVDQTIQYF.

This clonotype was observed a few times. The chain employs TRBV20-1 and TRBJ2-1; 12 bases fit TRBD2. With 0 bases clipped from V and 8 bases from J, the junction kept 5 bases outside the gene matches. The CDR3 extends over 15 amino acids. CDR1 and CDR2 from the germline V gene are DFQATT and SNEGSKA (reference sequence). The CDR3 sequence is CSARDGTSGWDEQFF. The CDR3 region has the DNA TGCAGTGCTAGAGATGGGACTAGCGGGTGGGATGAGCAGTTCTTC.

The chain joins TRBV7-2 to TRBJ2-7; perhaps TRBD1 as D (5 bases). Trimming left V 3 bases short and J 7 bases short, with 13 bases between. Germline CDR1 is SGHTA and CDR2 is FQGNSA. The CDR3 has 13 amino acids. CDR3 nucleotides: TGTGCCAGCAGCTTTTCGGACATCAGGGAGCAGTACTTC. Amino acids: CASSFSDIREQYF.

The rearrangement joins TRBV5-1 to TRBJ1-2, with 11 nucleotides matching TRBD1. V trimming: 6 bases; J trimming: 5 bases; junction bases outside the gene matches: 9. This CDR3 has 15 amino acids. Germline CDR1 SGHRS, CDR2 YFSETQ. The CDR3 loop reads CASNIGTGGRYGYTF. CDR3 nucleotides: TGCGCCAGCAACATCGGGACAGGGGGAAGGTATGGCTACACCTTC.